These 24 T cell receptor beta chains share one sample of origin, sequenced in a study of blood T cells in healthy people across ages. For the second PCR, which ran for roughly 6 to 11 cycles, a sample-barcoded 5' primer and a J-beta primer mix were used. MiXCR, run by TCRdb on the 5' RACE reads, gives a single entry per CDR3 protein. This table has hundreds of thousands of distinct CDR3 sequences, 25% to 30% appearing once. Sequencing used blood. These receptors were collected from a woman aged 70-85 years in good health.

The chain joins TRBV12-5 to TRBJ2-3; the D gene is possibly TRBD2 (5 bases). Germline lookup yields CDR1 LGHNT and CDR2 FRNRAP. V was pared by 1 base and J by 5 bases, with 13 bases between. The CDR3 extends over 15 amino acids. The CDR3 here is CASGLGSLAGDTQYF. DNA for the CDR3: TGTGCTAGTGGTTTGGGCTCATTGGCGGGAGATACGCAGTATTTT.

The chain joins TRBV10-3 to TRBJ2-1, with D perhaps assigned TRBD1 or TRBD2 (5 bases each). CDR1 is ENHRY, CDR2 SYGVKD, per germline. The CDR3 runs 15 residues. V was clipped by 3 bases and J by 7 bases, with 16 bases between them. The CDR3 bases are TGTGCCATCAGTGACACCACGAGGGGCGATAATGAGCAGTTCTTC. This sequence encodes CAISDTTRGDNEQFF.

This clonotype was seen at least ten times. The genes are TRBV3-1 and TRBJ2-1; 11 nucleotides align to TRBD2. Trimming removed 4 bases from V and 3 bases from J; junction bases left unmatched: 8. CDR1 and CDR2 from the germline V gene are LGHDT and YNNKEL (reference sequence). This CDR3 is built from 17 residues. The CDR3, as DNA: TGTGCCAGCAGCCCTCCCCGCACTAGCGGGGGCTACAATGAGCAGTTCTTC. Translated, it gives CASSPPRTSGGYNEQFF.

The V call is TRBV12-3 or TRBV12-4, the J call TRBJ2-3; maybe TRBD2 (6 bases). The CDR3 is 16 residues long. Trimming removed 1 base at V and 15 bases at J, with 26 bases between. CDR3 in amino acids: CASSLGRGSSTDTEYF. Written as DNA, the CDR3 is TGTGCCAGCAGTTTAGGGCGGGGATCTAGCACAGATACGGAATATTTT.

The chain is built from TRBV28 and TRBJ2-6, with TRBD1 matching over 8 bases. The CDR3 has 17 amino acids. The V and J ends lost 5 bases and 1 base, in that order; junction bases with no gene match: 7. Germline V gene data show CDR1 as MDHEN and CDR2 as SYDVKM. The CDR3 protein is CASSSGTGLSGANVLTF. In DNA, the CDR3 is TGTGCCAGCAGTAGTGGGACAGGTCTATCTGGGGCCAACGTCCTGACTTTC.

The genes are TRBV15 and TRBJ1-3; no definite D call. Trimming took 4 bases from V and 0 from J, leaving 13 bases between them. Germline V gene lookup returns CDR1 LNHNV and CDR2 YYDKDF (reference sequence). The CDR3 runs to 16 residues. The CDR3 is CATSIAAGPSGNTIYF. The CDR3 DNA reads as TGTGCCACCAGCATAGCTGCAGGACCCTCTGGAAACACCATATATTTT.

V gene TRBV7-2 combines with J gene TRBJ2-7, with TRBD1 matching over 9 bases. V gave up 3 bases and J gave up 0 bases; unmatched junction bases: 3. The length of the CDR3 is 15 residues. Germline CDR1 reads SGHTA; CDR2 reads FQGNSA. CDR3 in DNA: TGTGCCAGCAGCTTCGGACAGGGGAGCTCCTACGAGCAGTACTTC. Its protein is CASSFGQGSSYEQYF.

A word on this clonotype: Germline is not matched at one junction end, which may reflect a read error. The chain recombines TRBV2 with TRBJ1-2; 8 nucleotides agree with TRBD1. Germline V lookup: CDR1 SNHLY, CDR2 FYNNEI. The CDR3 has 12 amino acids. The CDR3 nucleotides read TGTGTCAGCAGGGGGCCCGCAAGCGGCTACACCTTC. As protein: CVSRGPASGYTF.

This clonotype was seen only a few times. The J gene is TRBJ2-5, the V gene TRBV3-1; D unresolved. Germline loops: CDR1 LGHDT, CDR2 YNNKEL (reference sequence). V lost 0 bases to trimming and J lost 5 bases, with 4 bases between them. The CDR3 consists of 12 residues. The CDR3 DNA reads as TGTGCCAGCAGCCAAGATGAGGAGACCCAGTACTTC. It is translated as CASSQDEETQYF.

As regards this clonotype: An end of the junction differs from the germline gene, which may be a read error. The genes are TRBV7-9 and TRBJ1-4, with D possibly matching TRBD1 (5 bases). Germline CDR1 reads SEHNR; CDR2 reads FQNEAQ (reference sequence). This CDR3 is built from 14 residues. For the CDR3, the DNA is TGTGCCAGCGGCTTTCAGGGTAGAGGTGAAAAACTGTTTTTT. The encoded protein is CASGFQGRGEKLFF.

This clonotype was counted only a few times. The chain uses TRBV20-1 and TRBJ1-3, with D uncertain. The V gene's germline CDR1 is DFQATT and CDR2 SNEGSKA (reference sequence). The CDR3 contains 15 residues. Trimming took off 6 bases at V and 0 bases at J, with 15 bases between the two ends. The CDR3: CSALLDGYSGNTIYF. As DNA, the CDR3 is TGCAGTGCCCTGTTGGACGGGTACTCTGGAAACACCATATATTTT.

The chain is built from TRBV4-1 and TRBJ1-1, with TRBD1 identical over 10 bases. V lost 0 bases to trimming and J lost 3 bases; unmatched junction nucleotides: 4. The CDR3 contains 16 residues. Germline V CDR1 and CDR2: MGHRA, YSYEKL. The CDR3 DNA is TGCGCCAGCAGCCAAGAGACAGGGGGCCTATACACTGAAGCTTTCTTT. Protein sequence: CASSQETGGLYTEAFF.

The chain links TRBV4-2 to TRBJ1-1, with 9 bases identical to TRBD1. The CDR3 totals 15 residues. V lost 0 bases and J lost 7; bases outside the gene matches: 6. Germline V gene lookup returns CDR1 LGHNA and CDR2 YNFKEQ. The CDR3 reads CASSQEFTGGGEAFF. The DNA for the CDR3 is TGTGCCAGCAGCCAAGAGTTCACAGGGGGCGGTGAAGCTTTCTTT.

The V call is TRBV28, the J call TRBJ2-3, with D hard to call. Trimming removed 3 bases at V and 2 bases at J, with 9 bases between. The CDR3 is 14 amino acids. Germline CDR1 reads MDHEN; CDR2 reads SYDVKM. The CDR3 DNA reads TGTGCCAGCAGTTTGAGCATCTCCACAGATACGCAGTATTTT. Translating gives CASSLSISTDTQYF.

This clonotype was counted a few times. This chain joins TRBV11-2 and TRBJ1-2; no clear D gene. The CDR3 extends over 13 amino acids. The V gene lost 3 bases and the J gene lost 2 bases, with 7 bases spanning the gap. The germline V gene has CDR1 SGHAT and CDR2 FQNNGV. The DNA of the CDR3 is TGTGCCAGCAGCTTCGGACGGAACTATGGCTACACCTTC. It codes for CASSFGRNYGYTF.

The V call is TRBV4-1, the J call TRBJ1-6; a weak D match, TRBD1 (5 bases). CDR3 length equals 16 residues. In germline, CDR1 is MGHRA, CDR2 YSYEKL. With 4 bases removed from V and 9 bases from J, the gap between germline ends came to 19 bases. The CDR3 DNA follows: TGCGCCAGCAGCCCCCTATGGGGGGTAGAAGGTTCACCCCTCCACTTT. Translation gives CASSPLWGVEGSPLHF.

This clonotype was observed a handful of times. This chain joins TRBV20-1 and TRBJ1-5; 8 bases line up with TRBD1. Per germline, CDR1 DFQATT and CDR2 SNEGSKA (reference sequence). The CDR3 sequence is 14 residues long. V lost 5 bases to trimming and J lost 7 bases; unmatched junction nucleotides: 10. The CDR3 is CSAGPGQVGQPQHF. CDR3 in DNA: TGCAGTGCTGGCCCGGGACAGGTCGGCCAGCCCCAGCATTTT.

V gene TRBV10-3 combines with J gene TRBJ2-5, with D possibly being TRBD2 (6 bases). The J call could be wrong; TRBJ2-7 is a better fit for the DNA end. CDR3 length equals 15 residues. In germline, CDR1 is ENHRY, CDR2 SYGVKD. The CDR3 loop reads CAISAEGGAGGEQYF. DNA of the CDR3: TGTGCCATCAGTGCAGAGGGCGGGGCTGGAGGCGAGCAGTACTTC.

The CDR3: CSVEGQGFEQYF. CDR3 nucleotide sequence: TGCAGCGTTGAAGGGCAGGGGTTCGAGCAGTACTTC. V gene TRBV29-1 combines with J gene TRBJ2-5, with D perhaps matching TRBD1 (6 bases). The J call is doubtful: the DNA matches TRBJ2-7 better. This CDR3 spans 12 amino acids. Germline CDR1 SQVTM, CDR2 ANQGSEA.

V gene TRBV20-1 combines with J gene TRBJ1-6; perhaps TRBD1 as D (6 bases). The CDR3 extends over 13 amino acids. The germline CDR1 and CDR2 sequences are DFQATT and SNEGSKA (reference sequence). Trimming removed 7 bases at V and 6 bases at J, with 13 bases between. CDR3 sequence (DNA): TGCAGTGTCGGGCAGGGGTTTAATTCACCCCTCCACTTT. Its translation is CSVGQGFNSPLHF.

The sample holds a few counts of this clonotype. The rearrangement uses TRBV20-1 and TRBJ2-1; TRBD2 aligns across 7 bases. The germline V gene encodes CDR1 DFQATT and CDR2 SNEGSKA (reference sequence). The CDR3 loop spans 15 amino acids. Losses at the gene ends were 3 bases for V and 8 bases for J; bases not matched to a gene: 13. The CDR3 DNA sequence: TGCAGTGCTAGTGGGGGAGGGCCGGGACGGGATGAGCAGTTCTTC. Translated, it gives CSASGGGPGRDEQFF.

The J gene is TRBJ1-5, the V gene TRBV2; no clear D. In germline, CDR1 is SNHLY, CDR2 FYNNEI. This CDR3 contains 12 residues. V was cut by 4 bases and J by 6 bases, with 7 bases left in between. CDR3 bases: TGTGCCAGCAGTGTGTCTACTCAGCCCCAGCATTTT. Protein: CASSVSTQPQHF.

This chain uses TRBV19 with TRBJ1-5; D possibly corresponds to TRBD1 (6 bases). Trimming removed 9 bases from V and 5 bases from J, with 14 bases in between. The CDR3 loop spans 13 amino acids. Germline V gives CDR1 LNHDA, CDR2 SQIVND (reference sequence). This CDR3 is CASRAGVYQPQHF. CDR3 DNA sequence: TGTGCCAGCCGAGCAGGGGTATATCAGCCCCAGCATTTT.

The genes are TRBV7-2 and TRBJ2-7; D remains unclear. CDR1 SGHTA and CDR2 FQGNSA come from the germline V gene. CDR3 length equals 15 residues. V was pared by 5 bases and J by 2 bases, with 16 bases between. The CDR3, as DNA: TGTGCCAGCAGCCGGGCCACGGGCCTCGCCTACGAGCAGTACTTC. Protein: CASSRATGLAYEQYF. Full variable domain (remainder filled in from reference TRBV7-2 and TRBJ2-7): GAGVSQSPSNKVTEKGKDVELRCDPISGHTALYWYRQSLGQGLEFLIYFQGNSAPDKSGLPSDRFSAERTGGSVSTLTIQRTQQEDSAVYLCASSRATGLAYEQYFGPGTRLTVT.